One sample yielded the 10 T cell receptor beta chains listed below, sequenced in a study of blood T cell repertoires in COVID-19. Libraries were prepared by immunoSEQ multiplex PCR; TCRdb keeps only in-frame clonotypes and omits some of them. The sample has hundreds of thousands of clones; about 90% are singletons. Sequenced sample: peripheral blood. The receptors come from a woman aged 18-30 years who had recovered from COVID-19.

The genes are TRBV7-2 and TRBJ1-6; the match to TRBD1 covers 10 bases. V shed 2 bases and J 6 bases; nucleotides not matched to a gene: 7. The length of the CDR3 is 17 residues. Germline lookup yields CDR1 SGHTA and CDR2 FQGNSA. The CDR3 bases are TGTGCCAGCAGCTTAACCGGGACAGGGGCCCTTAATTCACCCCTCCACTTT. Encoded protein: CASSLTGTGALNSPLHF.

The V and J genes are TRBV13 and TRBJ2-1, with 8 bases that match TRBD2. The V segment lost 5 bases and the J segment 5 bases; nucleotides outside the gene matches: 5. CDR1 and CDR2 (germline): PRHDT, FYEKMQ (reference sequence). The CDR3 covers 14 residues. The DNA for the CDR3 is TGTGCCAGCAGCCATAGCGGGACCAACAATGAGCAGTTCTTC. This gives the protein CASSHSGTNNEQFF.

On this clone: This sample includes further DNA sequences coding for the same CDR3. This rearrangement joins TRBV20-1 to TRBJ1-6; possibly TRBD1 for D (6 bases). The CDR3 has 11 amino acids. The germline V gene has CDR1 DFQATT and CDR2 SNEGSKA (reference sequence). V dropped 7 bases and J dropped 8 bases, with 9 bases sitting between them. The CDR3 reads CSVGGHSPLHF. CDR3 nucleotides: TGCAGTGTTGGGGGCCATTCACCCCTCCACTTT.

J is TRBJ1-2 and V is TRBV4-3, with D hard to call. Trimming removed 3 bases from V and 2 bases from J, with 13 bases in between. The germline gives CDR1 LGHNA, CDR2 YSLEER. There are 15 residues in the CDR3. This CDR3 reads CASSQYGLANYGYTF. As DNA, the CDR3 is TGCGCCAGCAGCCAGTACGGACTGGCAAACTATGGCTACACCTTC.

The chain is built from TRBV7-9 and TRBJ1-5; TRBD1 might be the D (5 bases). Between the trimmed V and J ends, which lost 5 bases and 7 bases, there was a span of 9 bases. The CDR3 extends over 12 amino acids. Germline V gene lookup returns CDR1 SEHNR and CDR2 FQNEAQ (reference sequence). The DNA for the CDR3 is TGTGCCAGCAGCACTCCAGGGCAGCCCCAGCATTTT. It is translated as CASSTPGQPQHF. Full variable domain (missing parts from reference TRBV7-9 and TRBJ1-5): DTGVSQNPRHKITKRGQNVTFRCDPISEHNRLYWYRQTLGQGPEFLTYFQNEAQLEKSRLLSDRFSAERPKGSFSTLEIQRTEQGDSAMYLCASSTPGQPQHFGDGTRLSIL.

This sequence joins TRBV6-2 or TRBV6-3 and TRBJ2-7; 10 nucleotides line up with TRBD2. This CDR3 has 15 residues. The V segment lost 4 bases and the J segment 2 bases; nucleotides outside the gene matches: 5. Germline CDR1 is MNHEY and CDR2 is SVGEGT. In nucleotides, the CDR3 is TGTGCCAGCAGTTCGCTAGCGGGGGCCCCCTACGAGCAGTACGTC. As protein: CASSSLAGAPYEQYV.

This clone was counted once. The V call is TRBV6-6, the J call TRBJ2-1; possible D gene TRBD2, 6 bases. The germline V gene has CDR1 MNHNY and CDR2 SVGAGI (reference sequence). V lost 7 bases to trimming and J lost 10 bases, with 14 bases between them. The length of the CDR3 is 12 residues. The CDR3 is CASKFGGMEQFF. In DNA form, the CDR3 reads TGTGCCAGCAAATTCGGGGGTATGGAGCAGTTCTTC.

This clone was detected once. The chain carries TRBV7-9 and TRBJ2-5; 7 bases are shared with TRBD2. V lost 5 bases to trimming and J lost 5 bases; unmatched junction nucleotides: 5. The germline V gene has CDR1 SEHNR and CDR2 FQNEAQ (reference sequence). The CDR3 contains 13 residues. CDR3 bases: TGTGCCAGCAGCCCCTGGGGAGGGGAGACCCAGTACTTC. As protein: CASSPWGGETQYF.

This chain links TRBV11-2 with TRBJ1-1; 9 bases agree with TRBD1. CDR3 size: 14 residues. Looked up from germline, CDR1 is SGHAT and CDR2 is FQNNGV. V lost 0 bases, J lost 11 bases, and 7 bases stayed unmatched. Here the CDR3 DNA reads TGTGCCAGCAGCTTAGATCGGGGACAGGGAGGCGCTTTCTTT. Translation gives CASSLDRGQGGAFF.

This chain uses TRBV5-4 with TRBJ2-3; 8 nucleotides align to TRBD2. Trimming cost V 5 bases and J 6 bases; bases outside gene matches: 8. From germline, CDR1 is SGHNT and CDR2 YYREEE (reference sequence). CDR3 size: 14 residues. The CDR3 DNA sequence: TGTGCCAGCAGTTTAGCGGGAAGGGGCGATACGCAGTATTTT. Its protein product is CASSLAGRGDTQYF.